The sequence of this T cell receptor (beta chain) was determined in a study of regulatory T cells in long-lasting Graves disease. Study-wide results and limits: The TCR repertoire of persistent Graves' patients was less diverse than that of newly diagnosed ones. New patients shared 970 or so public clonotypes, and persistent patients shared more, with under 3,500. Persistent disease favored TRBV28, TRBJ1-2 and TRBJ2-5.

This sample's time point: persistent/refractory GD, antithyroid drugs over 5 years with positive TRAb. From RNA extracted from PBMCs, the TCR library was made. V lost 5 bases to trimming and J lost 9 bases, with 8 bases between them. Germline lookup yields CDR1 SNHLY and CDR2 FYNNEI. This CDR3 is 11 amino acids long. To note about this clonotype: Its specificity is not known.

Arm-PCR with iRepertoire HTBI primers amplified the CDR3 regions for these TCR beta libraries. Original data processing: The samples yielded 55 to 75 TRBV and roughly 14 TRBJ segments. Each CDR3 protein gets one entry after TCRdb re-called the multiplex PCR reads with MiXCR. These V and J calls are TCRdb output, not the study's own analysis. Among fewer than 450,000 distinct CDR3 sequences listed, roughly 20% were seen once. The V call is TRBV2, the J call TRBJ2-1; D call uncertain. The receptor was derived from a female donor with Graves disease. The specimen comprised peripheral blood mononuclear cells (PBMCs), sampled when the disease was refractory, from a patient treated with antithyroid drugs. In nucleotides, the CDR3 is TGTGCCAGCAGTAGGATCGTTGAGCAGTTCTTC. This gives the protein CASSRIVEQFF.